This T cell receptor (beta chain) stems from a study of cytomegalovirus exposure and HLA in healthy donors. Overall study: Unique TCRs numbering 75 million to 95 million, obtained from HLA-typed donors, made up an early data release.

Study-wide results and caveats: Investigators reported about 160 TCR beta chains as tied to cytomegalovirus.

Unmatched junction bases numbered 7, after V lost 7 bases and J lost 5 bases. In germline, CDR1 is LNHDA, CDR2 SQIVND (reference sequence). The CDR3 consists of 13 residues. About this clone itself: The antigen is unknown.

Both 60 Vbeta primers and 13 Jbeta primers went into the PCR. In the original analysis: Unique TCR beta chains totaled roughly 80 million in a later count, with roughly 11 million of them shared. Repertoires were generated with immunoSEQ multiplex PCR, while TCRdb's copy carries only in-frame clones and drops some. The V and J calls and the clone size are those of that table, but D and trimming were determined from the DNA. This sample has 99,000 or so clones, with around 80% found just once. This TCR derives from a man in his forties in good health and CMV-seropositive. The chain carries TRBV19 and TRBJ2-5; 7 nucleotides agree with TRBD2. The source material was PBMCs. The DNA for the CDR3 is TGTGCCAGTACTCCGGAGGGAGGGGAGACCCAGTACTTC. Its translation: CASTPEGGETQYF.